The rows below give T cell receptor beta chains drawn from one sample of a study of cytomegalovirus exposure and HLA in healthy donors. The method was immunoSEQ multiplex PCR; TCRdb's version includes in-frame clones alone and lacks a portion of them. The sample lists 250,000 to 300,000 clones; around 91% were seen once. The specimen was PBMCs. The receptor source for this set is a woman in her late teens or twenties in good health and CMV-seronegative. Both conserved end residues are part of each CDR3. D genes are given only for firm matches. Rows may omit the clone size; those that give it use once, few, many or a size class.

j_call | clone_size | d_call | v_call | cdr3_aa | cdr3_nt
TRBJ1-6 | once | . | TRBV23-1 | CASSQSGDTIQSSYNSPLHF | TGCGCCAGCAGTCAATCGGGTGACACGATACAAAGCTCCTATAATTCACCCCTCCACTTT
TRBJ1-3 | . | TRBD1 | TRBV28 | CASRGQGGNTIYF | TGTGCCAGCAGGGGACAGGGCGGAAACACCATATATTTT
TRBJ1-4 | . | . | TRBV11-2 | CASSLVRGGFEKLFF | TGTGCCAGCAGCTTAGTCCGGGGAGGGTTTGAAAAACTGTTTTTT
TRBJ2-5 | . | . | TRBV5-6 | CASSLSGTGQTQYF | TGTGCCAGCAGCTTGTCGGGAACCGGACAGACCCAGTACTTC
TRBJ1-2 | once | . | TRBV9 | CASSAREALYGYTF | TGTGCCAGCAGCGCTCGTGAGGCCCTCTATGGCTACACCTTC
TRBJ2-7 | . | . | TRBV29-1 | CSVEAVGAHEQYF | TGCAGCGTTGAGGCTGTGGGGGCCCACGAGCAGTACTTC
TRBJ2-2 | . | TRBD1 | TRBV6-4 | CASSERGQNTGELFF | TGTGCCAGCAGTGAGAGGGGGCAAAACACCGGGGAGCTGTTTTTT
TRBJ2-1 | once | TRBD1 | TRBV5-4 | CASSDRGEYNEQFF | TGTGCCAGCAGCGACAGGGGAGAGTACAATGAGCAGTTCTTC
TRBJ1-4 | . | . | TRBV5-4 | CASSLDQGNEKLFF | TGTGCCAGCAGCTTGGATCAGGGTAATGAAAAACTGTTTTTT
TRBJ1-2 | . | . | TRBV7-9 | CASSATQGPSYGYTF | TGTGCCAGCAGCGCCACGCAGGGCCCCAGCTATGGCTACACCTTC
TRBJ2-1 | . | TRBD1 | TRBV7-8 | CASVGTLTGGFYNEQFF | TGTGCCAGCGTCGGGACTTTAACAGGGGGGTTTTACAATGAGCAGTTCTTC
TRBJ1-6 | . | TRBD1 | TRBV5-6 | CASSPRQGWNSPLHF | TGTGCCAGCAGCCCGCGACAGGGATGGAATTCACCCCTCCACTTT
TRBJ1-2 | . | . | TRBV5-1 | CASSLGGTNYGYTF | TGCGCCAGCAGCTTGGGAGGAACTAACTATGGCTACACCTTC
TRBJ2-3 | . | TRBD2 | TRBV5-1 | CASSFGLVSVLPYTDTQYF | TGCGCCAGCAGCTTTGGACTAGTTTCTGTCCTCCCCTACACAGATACGCAGTATTTT
TRBJ2-1 | . | TRBD1 | TRBV29-1 | CSVVGSWDRDTYNEQFF | TGCAGCGTGGTGGGTTCGTGGGACAGGGATACCTACAATGAGCAGTTCTTC
TRBJ1-2 | . | . | TRBV6-5 | CASSTSSRNYGYTF | TGTGCCAGCAGTACCTCGAGCCGTAACTATGGCTACACCTTC
TRBJ2-7 | . | TRBD1 | TRBV4-1 | CASSQGSGTVIYEQYF | TGCGCCAGCAGCCAAGGGTCCGGGACAGTGATCTACGAGCAGTACTTC
TRBJ2-7 | . | TRBD1 | TRBV23-1 | CASSQRTGSPYEQYF | TGCGCCAGCAGTCAAAGGACAGGGTCCCCCTACGAGCAGTACTTC
TRBJ1-4 | . | TRBD1 | TRBV5-8 | CASSPDRETEKLFF | TGTGCCAGCAGCCCGGACAGGGAGACTGAAAAACTGTTTTTT
TRBJ2-7 | . | . | TRBV19 | CASRPQGTTYEQYF | TGTGCCAGTAGACCACAGGGTACGACCTACGAGCAGTACTTC
TRBJ2-7 | . | . | TRBV6-5 | CASSSVYEQYF | TGTGCCAGCAGTTCCGTCTACGAGCAGTACTTC
TRBJ2-1 | . | . | TRBV7-9 | CASSLTYRVNEQFF | TGTGCCAGCAGCCTCACGTACAGGGTCAATGAGCAGTTCTTC
TRBJ1-1 | . | TRBD1 | TRBV5-1 | CASSLVGRGQTEAFF | TGCGCCAGCAGCTTGGTCGGGAGGGGGCAAACTGAAGCTTTCTTT
TRBJ1-2 | . | TRBD1 | TRBV6-5 | CASRAEGQGFYGYTF | TGTGCCAGCAGGGCTGAGGGACAGGGATTCTATGGCTACACCTTC
TRBJ1-1 | . | . | TRBV5-1 | CASIGEGNTEAFF | TGCGCCAGCATTGGGGAGGGGAACACTGAAGCTTTCTTT
TRBJ2-3 | . | TRBD2 | TRBV5-1 | CASSRGGLADADTQYF | TGCGCCAGCAGCAGGGGGGGACTAGCGGACGCAGATACGCAGTATTTT
TRBJ1-6 | . | TRBD1 | TRBV27 | CASSLGLRDRGTPLHF | TGTGCCAGCAGTTTGGGACTACGGGACAGGGGAACACCCCTCCACTTT
TRBJ2-7 | . | TRBD2 | TRBV7-9 | CASSLLGGNEQYF | TGTGCCAGCAGCTTGCTGGGAGGGAACGAGCAGTACTTC
TRBJ2-1 | . | . | TRBV12-5 | CASRDTTYNEQFF | TGTGCTAGCCGGGACACAACCTACAATGAGCAGTTCTTC
TRBJ2-7 | . | . | TRBV10-3 | CAISELMWQSSYEQYF | TGTGCCATCAGTGAGTTGATGTGGCAAAGCTCCTACGAGCAGTACTTC
TRBJ2-7 | once | TRBD1 | TRBV27 | CASSSSGTAPYEQYF | TGTGCCAGCAGTTCCTCCGGGACAGCCCCCTACGAGCAGTACTTC
TRBJ2-7 | . | . | TRBV7-8 | CASSSQSRVGYEQYF | TGTGCCAGCAGTTCTCAATCCAGGGTTGGCTACGAGCAGTACTTC
TRBJ2-1 | once | . | TRBV27 | CASSLSHYNEQFF | TGTGCCAGCAGTTTATCCCACTACAATGAGCAGTTCTTC
TRBJ1-2 | . | TRBD1 | TRBV28 | CALQGKGGYTF | TGTGCCCTACAGGGGAAGGGAGGCTACACCTTC
TRBJ2-1 | . | . | TRBV5-8 | CASSPMDRDNEQFF | TGTGCCAGCAGCCCCATGGACAGAGACAATGAGCAGTTCTTC
TRBJ1-2 | . | . | TRBV18 | CASSLGRQAGYGYTF | TGTGCCAGCTCACTGGGTCGACAGGCCGGCTATGGCTACACCTTC
TRBJ2-1 | once | TRBD2 | TRBV7-6 | CASSRRTSDEQFF | TGTGCCAGCAGCCGACGGACTAGCGATGAGCAGTTCTTC
TRBJ2-2 | . | . | TRBV7-3 | CASSLQGTGELFF | TGTGCCAGCAGCCTTCAGGGCACGGGGGAGCTGTTTTTT
TRBJ2-3 | . | TRBD2 | TRBV6-1 | CASSGLLGNTQYF | TGTGCCAGTTCGGGACTACTCGGGAATACGCAGTATTTT
TRBJ2-3 | . | . | TRBV29-1 | CSVDTVTDTQYF | TGCAGCGTTGACACAGTCACAGATACGCAGTATTTT
TRBJ2-1 | . | TRBD2 | TRBV11-2 | CASSLSGGRAMYEQFF | TGTGCCAGCAGCTTATCAGGAGGGAGGGCTATGTATGAGCAGTTCTTC
TRBJ1-2 | once | TRBD1 | TRBV19 | CASSLAGGSYGYTF | TGTGCCAGTAGTCTTGCAGGGGGTTCGTATGGCTACACCTTC